Following are 15 T cell receptor beta chains from one sample sequenced in a study of CD8 T cells in Susac syndrome. An input of roughly 0.5 to 1 ug of RNA was subjected to reverse transcription using random hexamers. From the immunoSEQ multiplex PCR reads, TCRdb called clonotypes with MiXCR, one entry per CDR3 protein. Altogether around 130,000 distinct CDR3 sequences are present, 85% to 95% being singletons, with the ten largest covering less than 0.3%. Sequencing was performed on CD8+ T cells from PBMCs. All receptors come from a human donor with Susac syndrome.

The genes are TRBV4-1 and TRBJ1-1; 9 bases fit TRBD1. Unmatched junction bases numbered 7, after V lost 4 bases and J lost 1 base. The CDR3 has 16 amino acids. CDR1 and CDR2 from the germline V gene are MGHRA and YSYEKL. DNA of the CDR3: TGCGCCAGCAGCCTTCGACAGGGGGAAGGGAACACTGAAGCTTTCTTT. As protein: CASSLRQGEGNTEAFF.

The V gene is TRBV4-3, the J gene TRBJ2-7; maybe TRBD2 (5 bases). The CDR3 runs 16 residues. V lost 1 base and J 7 bases, leaving 20 bases between the germline ends. Germline CDR1 and CDR2: LGHNA and YSLEER. CDR3 DNA: TGCGCCAGCAGCCAAGCTGACCCGGGATCACCGGAAGAGCAGTACTTC. Residues: CASSQADPGSPEEQYF.

This chain links TRBV7-9 with TRBJ1-5; D remains ambiguous. Trimming took 1 base from V and 6 from J, leaving 7 bases between them. There are 13 residues in the CDR3. CDR1 and CDR2 (germline): SEHNR, FQNEAQ (reference sequence). The CDR3 sequence: CASSLVGRQPQHF. The CDR3 nucleotides read TGTGCCAGCAGCTTAGTGGGCCGTCAGCCCCAGCATTTT.

The CDR3: CASSYSAQAFF. The CDR3 DNA reads as TGTGCCAGCAGTTACTCGGCCCAAGCTTTCTTT. The chain has TRBV6-6 and TRBJ1-1; no firm D call. This CDR3 has 11 amino acids. Trimming stripped 0 bases from V and 9 bases from J, with 5 bases between. The germline V gene encodes CDR1 MNHNY and CDR2 SVGAGI (reference sequence).

V is TRBV24-1 and J is TRBJ2-5, with D uncertain. Germline V gene data show CDR1 as KGHDR and CDR2 as SFDVKD. V dropped 4 bases and J dropped 5 bases, with 13 bases sitting between them. This CDR3 spans 14 amino acids. CDR3 loop: CATSDSGIGETQYF. For the CDR3, the DNA is TGTGCCACCAGTGACTCGGGTATAGGTGAGACCCAGTACTTC.

The chain carries TRBV7-9 and TRBJ1-2, with TRBD1 as a possible D gene (6 bases). Per germline, CDR1 SEHNR and CDR2 FQNEAQ (reference sequence). CDR3 length equals 15 residues. With 4 bases removed from V and 4 bases from J, the gap between germline ends came to 16 bases. The CDR3 region is CASSSSATGAYGYTF. CDR3 nucleotide sequence: TGTGCCAGCAGCTCATCCGCGACAGGAGCCTATGGCTACACCTTC.

This clonotype was observed once. The chain joins TRBV27 to TRBJ1-6; possibly TRBD1 for D (5 bases). The length of the CDR3 is 13 residues. Per germline, CDR1 MNHEY and CDR2 SMNVEV (reference sequence). Trimming took 4 bases from V and 8 from J, leaving 9 bases between them. CDR3 nucleotides: TGTGCCAGCAGTTACAGGCGCGATTCACCCCTCCACTTT. Protein sequence: CASSYRRDSPLHF.

The V and J genes are TRBV12-3 or TRBV12-4 and TRBJ2-5; D gene ambiguous. The CDR3 extends over 16 amino acids. V lost 0 bases and J 5 bases, leaving 16 bases between the germline ends. CDR3 region: CASSLALGGMGETQYF. As DNA, the CDR3 is TGTGCCAGCAGTTTAGCGCTAGGCGGAATGGGCGAGACCCAGTACTTC.

This sequence joins TRBV27 and TRBJ1-1; TRBD1 might be the D (6 bases). Germline assignment: CDR1 MNHEY and CDR2 SMNVEV (reference sequence). Trimming left V 9 bases short and J 1 base short, with 18 bases between. This CDR3 comprises 15 residues. CDR3 DNA: TGTGCCAGGGGGGGGGCAGGCCCGGGGAACACTGAAGCTTTCTTT. It specifies CARGGAGPGNTEAFF.

This clonotype appeared once. The chain employs TRBV7-8 and TRBJ2-5; 10 nucleotides agree with TRBD1. CDR3 length: 16 amino acids. The V gene's germline CDR1 is SGHVS and CDR2 FQNEAQ. V was pared by 5 bases and J by 4 bases, with 10 bases of the junction left unmatched. CDR3 region: CASSPGGDRGGETQYF. CDR3 sequence (DNA): TGTGCCAGCAGCCCCGGTGGGGACAGGGGCGGAGAGACCCAGTACTTC.

The V gene is TRBV4-1, the J gene TRBJ1-1, with D uncertain. In germline, CDR1 is MGHRA, CDR2 YSYEKL. This CDR3 spans 15 amino acids. The V end was cut by 1 base, the J end by 2 bases, with 11 bases between. The CDR3: CASSQVVQPNTEAFF. The CDR3 DNA is TGCGCCAGCAGCCAAGTAGTACAGCCTAACACTGAAGCTTTCTTT.

V is TRBV10-3 and J is TRBJ2-6; TRBD2 matches at 14 bases. The CDR3 runs 21 residues. V lost 2 bases, J lost 0 bases, and 9 bases stayed unmatched. Germline-derived CDR1 and CDR2 are ENHRY and SYGVKD. CDR3 residues: CAISEKSGLAGGPSGANVLTF. As DNA, the CDR3 is TGTGCCATCAGTGAGAAGTCTGGACTAGCGGGGGGACCCTCTGGGGCCAACGTCCTGACTTTC.

The V and J genes are TRBV10-2 and TRBJ2-3; D may match TRBD1 or TRBD2 (5 bases each). Trimming removed 7 bases from V and 6 bases from J, with 17 bases in between. Germline CDR1 is WSHSY and CDR2 is SAAADI. CDR3 length equals 14 residues. The CDR3 region is CASTPRGPPDTQYF. CDR3 DNA sequence: TGCGCCAGCACCCCTCGGGGACCGCCGGATACGCAGTATTTT.

This sequence joins TRBV20-1 and TRBJ2-7; perhaps TRBD1 as D (6 bases). Germline CDR1 is DFQATT and CDR2 is SNEGSKA (reference sequence). The germline V and J ends were trimmed by 5 bases and 2 bases, with 16 bases remaining between them. This CDR3 has 14 amino acids. CDR3 in DNA: TGCAGTGCTCCATCCCAGGGGTTCGCCTACGAGCAGTACTTC. It is translated as CSAPSQGFAYEQYF.

The chain uses TRBV25-1 and TRBJ2-3, with D uncertain. This CDR3 spans 14 amino acids. The V and J ends lost 5 bases and 2 bases respectively, with 11 bases between them. Germline-derived CDR1 and CDR2 are MGHDK and SYGVNS. The DNA of the CDR3 is TGTGCCAGCAGTCGTACGACCCTCACAGATACGCAGTATTTT. Its protein is CASSRTTLTDTQYF.